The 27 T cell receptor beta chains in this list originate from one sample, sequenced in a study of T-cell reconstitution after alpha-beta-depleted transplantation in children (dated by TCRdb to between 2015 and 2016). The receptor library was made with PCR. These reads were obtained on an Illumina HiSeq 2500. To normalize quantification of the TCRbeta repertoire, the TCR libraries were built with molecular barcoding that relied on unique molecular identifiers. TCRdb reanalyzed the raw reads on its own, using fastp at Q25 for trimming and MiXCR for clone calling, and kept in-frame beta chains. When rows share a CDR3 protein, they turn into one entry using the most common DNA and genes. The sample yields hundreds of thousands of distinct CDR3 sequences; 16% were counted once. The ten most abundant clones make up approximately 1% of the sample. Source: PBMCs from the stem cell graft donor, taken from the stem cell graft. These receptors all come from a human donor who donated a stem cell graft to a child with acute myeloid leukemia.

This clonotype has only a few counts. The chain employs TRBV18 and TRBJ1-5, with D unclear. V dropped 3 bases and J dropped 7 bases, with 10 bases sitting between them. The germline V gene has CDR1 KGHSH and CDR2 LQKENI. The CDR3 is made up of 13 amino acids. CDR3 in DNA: TGTGCCAGCTCACCCGACGCAGGACAGCCCCAGCATTTT. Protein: CASSPDAGQPQHF.

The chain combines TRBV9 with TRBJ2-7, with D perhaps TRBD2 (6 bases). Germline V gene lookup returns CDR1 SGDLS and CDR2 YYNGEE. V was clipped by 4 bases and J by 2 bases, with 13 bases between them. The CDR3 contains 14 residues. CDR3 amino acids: CASSPGGSAYEQYF. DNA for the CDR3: TGTGCCAGCAGCCCTGGGGGGAGTGCCTACGAGCAGTACTTC.

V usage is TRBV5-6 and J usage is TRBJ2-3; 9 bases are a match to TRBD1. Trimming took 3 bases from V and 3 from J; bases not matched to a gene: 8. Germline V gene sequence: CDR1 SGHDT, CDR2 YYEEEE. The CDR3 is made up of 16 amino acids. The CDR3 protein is CASSCIPGQGTDTQYF. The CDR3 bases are TGTGCCAGCAGCTGCATTCCGGGACAGGGTACAGATACGCAGTATTTT.

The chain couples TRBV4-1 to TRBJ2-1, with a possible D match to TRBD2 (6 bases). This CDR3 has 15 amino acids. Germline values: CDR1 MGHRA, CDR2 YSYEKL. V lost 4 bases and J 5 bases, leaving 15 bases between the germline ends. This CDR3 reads CASSLRDGPNNEQFF. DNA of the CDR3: TGCGCCAGCAGCCTGCGGGACGGACCTAACAATGAGCAGTTCTTC.

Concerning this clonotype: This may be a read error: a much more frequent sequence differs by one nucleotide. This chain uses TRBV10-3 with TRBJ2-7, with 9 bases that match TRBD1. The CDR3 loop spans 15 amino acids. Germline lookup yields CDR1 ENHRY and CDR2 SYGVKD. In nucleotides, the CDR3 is TGTGCCGTCAGTGGGGTAAGGACAGGGGCCTACGAGCAGTACTTC. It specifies CAVSGVRTGAYEQYF.

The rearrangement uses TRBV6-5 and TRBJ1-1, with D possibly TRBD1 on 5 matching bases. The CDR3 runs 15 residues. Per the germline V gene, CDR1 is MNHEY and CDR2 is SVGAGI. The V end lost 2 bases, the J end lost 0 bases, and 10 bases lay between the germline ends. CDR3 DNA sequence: TGTGCCAGCAGTTACGGGGGGGGGATGAACACTGAAGCTTTCTTT. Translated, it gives CASSYGGGMNTEAFF.

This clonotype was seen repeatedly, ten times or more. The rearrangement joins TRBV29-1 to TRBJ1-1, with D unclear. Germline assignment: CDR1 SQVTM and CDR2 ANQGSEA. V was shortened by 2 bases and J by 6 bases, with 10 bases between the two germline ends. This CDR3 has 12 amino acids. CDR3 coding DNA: TGCAGCGTTGAACCAAACTATCCTGAAGCTTTCTTT. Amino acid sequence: CSVEPNYPEAFF.

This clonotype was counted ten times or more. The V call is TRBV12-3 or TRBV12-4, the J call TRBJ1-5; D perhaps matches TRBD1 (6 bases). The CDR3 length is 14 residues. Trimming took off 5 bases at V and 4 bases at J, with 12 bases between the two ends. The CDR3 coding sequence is TGTGCCAGCAGTCAACAGGGAAGGAATCAGCCCCAGCATTTT. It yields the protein CASSQQGRNQPQHF.

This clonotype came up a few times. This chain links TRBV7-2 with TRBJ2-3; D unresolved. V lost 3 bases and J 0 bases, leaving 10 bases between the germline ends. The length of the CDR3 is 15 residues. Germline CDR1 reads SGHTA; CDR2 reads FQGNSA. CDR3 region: CASSFISLSTDTQYF. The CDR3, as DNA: TGTGCCAGCAGCTTCATATCACTCAGCACAGATACGCAGTATTTT.

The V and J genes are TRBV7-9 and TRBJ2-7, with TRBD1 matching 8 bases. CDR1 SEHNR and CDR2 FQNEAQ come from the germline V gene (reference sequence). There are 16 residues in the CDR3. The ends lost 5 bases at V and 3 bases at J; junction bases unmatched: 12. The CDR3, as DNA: TGTGCCAGCAGCGGCGGACAGGGTAAATCTGTCTACGAGCAGTACTTC. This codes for CASSGGQGKSVYEQYF.

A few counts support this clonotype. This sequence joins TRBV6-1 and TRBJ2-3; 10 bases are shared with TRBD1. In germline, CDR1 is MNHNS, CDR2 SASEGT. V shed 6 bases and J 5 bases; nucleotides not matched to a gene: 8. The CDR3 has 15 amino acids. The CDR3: CASRPRTGGKDTQYF. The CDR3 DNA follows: TGTGCCAGCAGACCCCGGACAGGGGGAAAAGATACGCAGTATTTT.

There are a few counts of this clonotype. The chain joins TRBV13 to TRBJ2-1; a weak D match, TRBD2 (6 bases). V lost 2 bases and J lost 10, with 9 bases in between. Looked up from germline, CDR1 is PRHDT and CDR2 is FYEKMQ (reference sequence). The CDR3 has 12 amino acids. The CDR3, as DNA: TGTGCCAGCAGCTTAACTAGCCCCGAGCAGTTCTTC. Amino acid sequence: CASSLTSPEQFF.

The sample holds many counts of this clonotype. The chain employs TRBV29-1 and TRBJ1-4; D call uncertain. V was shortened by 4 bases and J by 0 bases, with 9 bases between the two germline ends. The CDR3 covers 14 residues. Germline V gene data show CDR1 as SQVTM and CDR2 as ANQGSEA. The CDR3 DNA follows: TGCAGCGTTGCCCCAGTTGCAACTAATGAAAAACTGTTTTTT. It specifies CSVAPVATNEKLFF.

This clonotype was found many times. The chain's CDR3 is CASSAMLLGTGELFF. CDR3 nucleotide sequence: TGTGCCAGCAGCGCCATGTTGCTCGGAACCGGGGAGCTGTTTTTT. The chain joins TRBV9 to TRBJ2-2, with unresolved D. Germline CDR1 reads SGDLS; CDR2 reads YYNGEE. The CDR3 sequence is 15 residues long. Trimming took 3 bases from V and 5 from J, leaving 14 bases between them.

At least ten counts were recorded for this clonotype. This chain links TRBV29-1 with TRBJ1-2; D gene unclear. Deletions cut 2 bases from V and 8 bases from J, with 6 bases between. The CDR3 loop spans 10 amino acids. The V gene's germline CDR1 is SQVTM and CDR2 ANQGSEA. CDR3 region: CSVETVGYTF. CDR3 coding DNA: TGCAGCGTTGAAACAGTCGGCTACACCTTC.

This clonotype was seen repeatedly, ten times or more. The CDR3 is CSARVANYGYTF. CDR3 sequence (DNA): TGCAGTGCTAGGGTCGCAAACTATGGCTACACCTTC. The chain is built from TRBV20-1 and TRBJ1-2; D is ambiguous. CDR3 length: 12 residues. CDR1 and CDR2 (germline): DFQATT, SNEGSKA (reference sequence). V lost 3 bases and J lost 2, with 7 bases in between.

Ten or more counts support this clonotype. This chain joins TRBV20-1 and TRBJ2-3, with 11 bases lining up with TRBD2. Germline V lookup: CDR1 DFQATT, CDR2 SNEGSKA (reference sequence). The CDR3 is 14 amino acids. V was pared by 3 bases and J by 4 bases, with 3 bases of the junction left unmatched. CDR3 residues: CSASPGLAADTQYF. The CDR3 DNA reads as TGCAGTGCTAGCCCGGGACTAGCGGCAGATACGCAGTATTTT.

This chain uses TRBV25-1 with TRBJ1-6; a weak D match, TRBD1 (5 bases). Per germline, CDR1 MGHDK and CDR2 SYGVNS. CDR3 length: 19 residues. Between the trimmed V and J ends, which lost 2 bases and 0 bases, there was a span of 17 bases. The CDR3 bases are TGTGCCAGCAGTGAAAGGGGAATTCGGGCGAGCTCCTATAATTCACCCCTCCACTTT. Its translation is CASSERGIRASSYNSPLHF.

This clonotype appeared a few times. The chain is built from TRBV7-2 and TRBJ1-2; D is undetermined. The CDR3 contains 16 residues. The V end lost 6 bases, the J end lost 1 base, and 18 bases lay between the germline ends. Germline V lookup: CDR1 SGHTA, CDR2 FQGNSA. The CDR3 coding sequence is TGTGCCAGCAGGGCGGGAGGAGCGCTTATTAACTATGGCTACACCTTC. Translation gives CASRAGGALINYGYTF.

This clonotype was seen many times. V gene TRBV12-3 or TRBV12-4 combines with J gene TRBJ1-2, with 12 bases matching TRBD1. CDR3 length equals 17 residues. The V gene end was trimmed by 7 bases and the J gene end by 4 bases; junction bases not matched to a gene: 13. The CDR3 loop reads CASNREWDRGRGYGYTF. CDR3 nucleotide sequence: TGTGCCAGCAATCGGGAGTGGGACAGGGGGCGCGGCTATGGCTACACCTTC.

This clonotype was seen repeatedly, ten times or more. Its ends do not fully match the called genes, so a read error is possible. CDR3 protein: CASSTGDGSHQPQHF. CDR3 DNA sequence: TGCGCCAGCTCAACGGGGGACGGTAGCCATCAGCCCCAGCATTTT. The J gene is TRBJ1-5, the V gene TRBV5-1; a weak D match, TRBD1 (5 bases). Germline CDR1 SGHRS, CDR2 YFSETQ. The CDR3 extends over 15 amino acids.

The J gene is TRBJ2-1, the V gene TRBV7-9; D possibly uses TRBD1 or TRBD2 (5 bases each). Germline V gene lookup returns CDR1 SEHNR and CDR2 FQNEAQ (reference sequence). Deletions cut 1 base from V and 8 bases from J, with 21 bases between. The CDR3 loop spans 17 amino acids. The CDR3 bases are TGTGCCAGCAGCTTAGTGAAGGGGACGATGATCGCCCATGAGCAGTTCTTC. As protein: CASSLVKGTMIAHEQFF.

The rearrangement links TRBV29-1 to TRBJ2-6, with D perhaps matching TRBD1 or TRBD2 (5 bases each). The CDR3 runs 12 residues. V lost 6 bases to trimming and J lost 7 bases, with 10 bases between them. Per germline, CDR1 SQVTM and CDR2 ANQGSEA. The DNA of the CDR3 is TGCAGCGTACTTAGGGACGCCAACGTCCTGACTTTC. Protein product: CSVLRDANVLTF.

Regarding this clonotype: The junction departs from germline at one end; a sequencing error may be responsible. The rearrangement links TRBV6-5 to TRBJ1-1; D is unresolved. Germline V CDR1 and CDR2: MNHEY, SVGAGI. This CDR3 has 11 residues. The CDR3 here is CANSKNTEAFF. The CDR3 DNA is TGTGCCAACAGTAAAAACACTGAAGCTTTCTTT.

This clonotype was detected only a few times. The CDR3 DNA reads TGTGCCAGCAGAGAGACAGGGGGAACGTCTGGCGGGGAGCTGTTTTTT. It codes for CASRETGGTSGGELFF. The chain recombines TRBV27 with TRBJ2-2; 9 bases agree with TRBD1. Germline CDR1 is MNHEY and CDR2 is SMNVEV (reference sequence). V was pared by 6 bases and J by 7 bases, with 12 bases of the junction left unmatched. CDR3 length: 16 amino acids.

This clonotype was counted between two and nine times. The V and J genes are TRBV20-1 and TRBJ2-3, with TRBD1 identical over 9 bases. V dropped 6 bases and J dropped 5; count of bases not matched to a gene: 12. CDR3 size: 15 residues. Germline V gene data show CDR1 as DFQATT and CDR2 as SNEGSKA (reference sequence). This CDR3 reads CSAPNRGRIEDTQYF. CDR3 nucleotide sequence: TGCAGTGCACCAAACAGGGGGCGAATTGAAGATACGCAGTATTTT.

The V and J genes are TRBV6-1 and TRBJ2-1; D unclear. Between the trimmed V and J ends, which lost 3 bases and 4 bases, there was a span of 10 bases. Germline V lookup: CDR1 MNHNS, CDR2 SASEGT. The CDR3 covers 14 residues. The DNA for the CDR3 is TGTGCCAGCAGTGACGGGCAGTCTTACAATGAGCAGTTCTTC. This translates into CASSDGQSYNEQFF.